Below are 25 T cell receptor beta chains sequenced from a single sample in a study of cytomegalovirus exposure and HLA in healthy donors. The PCR employed 60 Vbeta primers together with 13 Jbeta primers. Sequencing used immunoSEQ multiplex PCR; TCRdb keeps in-frame clones, though not all of them. The table lists just under 95,000 clones, 60% to 85% of them singletons. The sample comprised PBMCs. The receptors here all came from a man aged 45-60 years in good health and CMV-seropositive.

V and J are TRBV19 and TRBJ2-2, with 10 bases identical to TRBD1. This CDR3 region has 13 residues. V gave up 10 bases and J gave up 6 bases; unmatched junction bases: 5. Looked up from germline, CDR1 is LNHDA and CDR2 is SQIVND (reference sequence). The CDR3 nucleotides read TGTGCCACACGGGACAGGGGCCCCGGGGAGCTGTTTTTT. Its protein product is CATRDRGPGELFF.

This clone was seen once. This sequence joins TRBV15 and TRBJ2-7; 8 positions agree with TRBD2. Germline CDR1 is LNHNV and CDR2 is YYDKDF (reference sequence). This CDR3 is 14 amino acids long. Trimming took 2 bases from V and 3 from J; bases not matched to a gene: 3. Here the CDR3 reads CATSRPGGGYEQYF. The DNA of the CDR3 is TGTGCCACCAGCAGACCGGGGGGGGGCTACGAGCAGTACTTC.

The chain carries TRBV7-6 and TRBJ1-5, with D maybe TRBD1 (6 bases). The CDR3 length is 15 residues. Germline CDR1 is SGHVS and CDR2 is FNYEAQ. V was cut by 2 bases and J by 4 bases, with 12 bases left in between. The CDR3: CASSLLAGANQPQHF. DNA of the CDR3: TGTGCCAGCAGCTTATTGGCAGGGGCGAATCAGCCCCAGCATTTT.

This sequence joins TRBV12-5 and TRBJ2-7; D is ambiguous. V was cut by 2 bases and J by 4 bases, with 3 bases left in between. Germline V gene data show CDR1 as LGHNT and CDR2 as FRNRAP. The CDR3 spans 11 residues. CDR3 DNA: TGTGCTAGTGGTTTGCGGTACGAGCAGTACTTC. It yields the protein CASGLRYEQYF.

This chain links TRBV5-1 with TRBJ1-5; D is ambiguous. Germline CDR1 SGHRS, CDR2 YFSETQ. V lost 4 bases and J 3 bases, leaving 8 bases between the germline ends. This CDR3 comprises 13 residues. CDR3 in DNA: TGCGCCAGCAGCCAGGATTTCAATCAGCCCCAGCATTTT. This gives the protein CASSQDFNQPQHF.

The chain employs TRBV5-1 and TRBJ2-7; no firm D call. From germline, CDR1 is SGHRS and CDR2 YFSETQ. The CDR3 consists of 12 residues. Trimming removed 0 bases from V and 8 bases from J, with 9 bases in between. The DNA of the CDR3 is TGCGCCAGCAGCTTGGATGTCGACAAGCAGTACTTC. Protein: CASSLDVDKQYF. Full variable domain (missing parts from reference TRBV5-1 and TRBJ2-7): KAGVTQTPRYLIKTRGQQVTLSCSPISGHRSVSWYQQTPGQGLQFLFEYFSETQRNKGNFPGRFSGRQFSNSRSEMNVSTLELGDSALYLCASSLDVDKQYFGPGTRLTVT.

This clone has a single count. This chain uses TRBV5-6 with TRBJ1-1, with 8 bases aligning to TRBD1. With V trimmed by 3 bases and J by 1 base, 8 bases remained unmatched. This CDR3 has 16 amino acids. Germline CDR1 and CDR2: SGHDT and YYEEEE. The CDR3 loop is CASSSRGGQENTEAFF. CDR3 nucleotide sequence: TGTGCCAGCAGCTCCCGCGGGGGACAGGAGAACACTGAAGCTTTCTTT.

J is TRBJ2-6 and V is TRBV7-2, with D possibly being TRBD1 (6 bases). The CDR3 is made up of 15 amino acids. Per the germline V gene, CDR1 is SGHTA and CDR2 is FQGNSA. The ends were cut back, 4 bases at V and 0 bases at J, with 7 bases in the middle. The CDR3 DNA follows: TGTGCCAGCAGCTCGGACAGCTCTGGGGCCAACGTCCTGACTTTC. This gives the protein CASSSDSSGANVLTF.

This clone was seen only a few times. This chain uses TRBV7-8 with TRBJ1-1; D call uncertain. The V end was cut by 1 base, the J end by 0 bases, with 6 bases between. Germline V gene data show CDR1 as SGHVS and CDR2 as FQNEAQ. CDR3 size: 14 residues. The CDR3 sequence is CASSLGAMNTEAFF. The CDR3 DNA follows: TGTGCCAGCAGCTTAGGGGCTATGAACACTGAAGCTTTCTTT.

The chain links TRBV7-7 to TRBJ1-3; the D gene is possibly TRBD1 (5 bases). Germline assignment: CDR1 SSHAT and CDR2 FNYEAQ (reference sequence). The ends were cut back, 5 bases at V and 2 bases at J, with 16 bases in the middle. This CDR3 spans 16 amino acids. The CDR3 region has the DNA TGTGCCAGCAGCCAGAAGGGGAGGGCGGCTGGAAACACCATATATTTT. It translates to CASSQKGRAAGNTIYF.

This clone appeared a single time. The rearrangement links TRBV4-2 to TRBJ1-2; D perhaps matches TRBD1 (6 bases). CDR3 size: 14 residues. V lost 0 bases and J lost 4, with 9 bases in between. Germline loops: CDR1 LGHNA, CDR2 YNFKEQ. The DNA for the CDR3 is TGTGCCAGCAGCCAAGATCCCAGGGGCTATGGCTACACCTTC. Amino acids: CASSQDPRGYGYTF.

In its sample, this clone was seen a few times. The CDR3 nucleotides read TGTGCCAGCACCCCTATTCTCAATTCACCCCTCCACTTT. Its protein is CASTPILNSPLHF. The chain links TRBV6-6 to TRBJ1-6; D is uncertain. The germline V and J ends were trimmed by 7 bases and 7 bases, with 11 bases remaining between them. CDR1 MNHNY and CDR2 SVGAGI come from the germline V gene (reference sequence). There are 13 residues in the CDR3.

The chain combines TRBV29-1 with TRBJ2-7; D is uncertain. Trimming removed 5 bases from V and 0 bases from J, with 11 bases in between. This CDR3 is built from 13 residues. CDR1 and CDR2 (germline): SQVTM, ANQGSEA. CDR3 nucleotides: TGCAGCGTTCCGTCAGGAAACTCCTACGAGCAGTACTTC. Protein: CSVPSGNSYEQYF.

This clone is medium-sized by share. The V gene is TRBV10-3, the J gene TRBJ2-6, with 8 bases aligning to TRBD1. The CDR3 is made up of 18 amino acids. Germline assignment: CDR1 ENHRY and CDR2 SYGVKD. V dropped 3 bases and J dropped 3; count of bases not matched to a gene: 10. The CDR3 DNA sequence: TGTGCCATCAGTGATGACAGGGGTAGCGCAGGTGGGGCCAACGTCCTGACTTTC. Translating gives CAISDDRGSAGGANVLTF.

The chain's CDR3 is CASQLGGLQGEQFF. CDR3 nucleotides: TGTGCCAGCCAGCTAGGAGGGCTACAAGGTGAGCAGTTCTTC. The J gene is TRBJ2-1, the V gene TRBV7-3; weak D call: TRBD2 (6 bases). The V and J ends lost 8 bases and 9 bases respectively, with 20 bases between them. Germline lookup yields CDR1 SGHTA and CDR2 FQGTGA. This CDR3 contains 14 residues.

CDR3 residues: CAWSWLLTDGYTF. CDR3 bases: TGTGCCTGGAGTTGGCTGCTCACCGATGGCTACACCTTC. This rearrangement joins TRBV30 to TRBJ1-2; D gene uncertain. Germline CDR1 and CDR2: GTSNPN and SVGIG (reference sequence). V lost 2 bases and J lost 6, with 13 bases in between. This CDR3 has 13 amino acids.

As to this clone: It is unclear where the CDR3 begins or ends on the DNA, so no DNA is shown, and the CDR3 is as TCRdb lists it. The chain is built from TRBV29-1 and TRBJ1-2; the tabulated D call, TRBD1, remains unverified against the DNA. CDR1 and CDR2 from the germline V gene are SQVTM and ANQGSEA. A total of 13 residues make up the CDR3, ends included. This chain's CDR3 is CSVATGTDYGYPF.

This clone showed up just a few times. The genes are TRBV28 and TRBJ2-3; 9 bases line up with TRBD2. The CDR3 has 17 residues. J lost 1 base, V lost 2 bases, and 7 bases had no gene match. Germline values: CDR1 MDHEN, CDR2 SYDVKM. In nucleotides, the CDR3 is TGTGCCAGCAGTTTAGATGTGATAGCGGGGGGCACAGATACGCAGTATTTT. Protein sequence: CASSLDVIAGGTDTQYF.

The rearrangement joins TRBV7-8 to TRBJ1-6, with D possibly matching TRBD1 (5 bases). Germline CDR1 reads SGHVS; CDR2 reads FQNEAQ. The V end lost 5 bases, the J end lost 14 bases, and 13 bases lay between the germline ends. The CDR3 contains 12 residues. The CDR3 nucleotides read TGTGCCAGCAGCGACCTGGGGGGGACCCTCCACTTT. The encoded protein is CASSDLGGTLHF. Combining the CDR3 with reference TRBV7-8 and TRBJ1-6 gives the whole variable domain GAGVSQSPRYKVAKRGQDVALRCDPISGHVSLFWYQQALGQGPEFLTYFQNEAQLDKSGLPSDRFFAERPEGSVSTLKIQRTQQEDSAVYLCASSDLGGTLHFGNGTRLTVT.

V is TRBV6-4 and J is TRBJ2-1; 9 nucleotides line up with TRBD1. The CDR3 runs to 15 residues. V dropped 8 bases and J dropped 4; count of bases not matched to a gene: 9. Germline V gene data show CDR1 as MRHNA and CDR2 as SNTAGT. The CDR3 region has the DNA TGTGCCAGCCGATCACAGGGGGCGCAGTACAATGAGCAGTTCTTC. This encodes CASRSQGAQYNEQFF.

The V gene is TRBV30, the J gene TRBJ2-7, with 7 bases lining up with TRBD1. Germline V gene data show CDR1 as GTSNPN and CDR2 as SVGIG (reference sequence). The CDR3 spans 12 residues. V lost 1 base to trimming and J lost 5 bases; unmatched junction nucleotides: 2. The CDR3: CAWSGQGNEQYF. The CDR3 nucleotides read TGTGCCTGGAGTGGACAGGGAAACGAGCAGTACTTC.

This clone occurred a few times. The V call is TRBV30, the J call TRBJ1-2; TRBD1 might be the D (6 bases). Germline CDR1 reads GTSNPN; CDR2 reads SVGIG (reference sequence). There are 13 residues in the CDR3. Deletions cut 1 base from V and 2 bases from J, with 8 bases between. The CDR3 bases are TGTGCCTGGAGTGGGGACACCAACTATGGCTACACCTTC. Translation gives CAWSGDTNYGYTF. Filled out from reference TRBV30 and TRBJ1-2, the complete variable domain reads SQTIHQWPATLVQPVGSPLSLECTVEGTSNPNLYWYRQAAGRGLQLLFYSVGIGQISSEVPQNLSASRPQDRQFILSSKKLLLSDSGFYLCAWSGDTNYGYTFGSGTRLTVV.

The table lists this clone with a few counts. The chain is built from TRBV5-5 and TRBJ2-2; D call uncertain. Looked up from germline, CDR1 is SGHKS and CDR2 is YYEKEE (reference sequence). The ends were cut back, 4 bases at V and 2 bases at J, with 3 bases in the middle. The CDR3 is 12 residues long. The CDR3 DNA follows: TGTGCCAGCAGCCTAAACACCGGGGAGCTGTTTTTT. Its protein is CASSLNTGELFF.

The chain couples TRBV2 to TRBJ1-2; D possibly corresponds to TRBD1 (5 bases). The V end lost 4 bases, the J end lost 8 bases, and 20 bases lay between the germline ends. The CDR3 is 15 amino acids. The germline CDR1 and CDR2 sequences are SNHLY and FYNNEI. The CDR3 region is CASSVPGLRAQGYTF. CDR3 nucleotide sequence: TGTGCCAGCAGTGTTCCGGGACTTAGAGCGCAAGGCTACACCTTC.

The chain combines TRBV9 with TRBJ2-5, with 7 bases identical to TRBD2. The V gene's germline CDR1 is SGDLS and CDR2 YYNGEE. The ends lost 4 bases at V and 2 bases at J; junction bases unmatched: 8. CDR3 length: 15 residues. CDR3 nucleotides: TGTGCCAGCAGCCCCACCTGGGGGGGGCAAGAGACCCAGTACTTC. It specifies CASSPTWGGQETQYF.